The 32 T cell receptor beta chains below were found in one sample sequenced in a study of blood T cell repertoires in COVID-19. The method was immunoSEQ multiplex PCR; TCRdb's version includes in-frame clones alone and lacks a portion of them. The sample consists of 300,000 to 400,000 clones, 70% to 90% of them appearing once. The sequencing sample was made of peripheral blood. Receptor source: a human donor in a cohort sampled during active COVID-19.

J is TRBJ2-3 and V is TRBV2; the match to TRBD2 covers 14 bases. Germline-derived CDR1 and CDR2 are SNHLY and FYNNEI. Unmatched junction bases numbered 5, after V lost 6 bases and J lost 6 bases. The CDR3 has 15 amino acids. The CDR3 DNA reads as TGTGCCAGCAGAGGGACTAGCGGGGGTGGGGATACGCAGTATTTT. It is translated as CASRGTSGGGDTQYF. Complete variable domain (other parts from reference TRBV2 and TRBJ2-3): EPEVTQTPSHQVTQMGQEVILRCVPISNHLYFYWYRQILGQKVEFLVSFYNNEISEKSEIFDDQFSVERPDGSNFTLKIRSTKLEDSAMYFCASRGTSGGGDTQYFGPGTRLTVL.

The chain joins TRBV15 to TRBJ2-1; the D gene is possibly TRBD1 (7 bases). With 0 bases removed from V and 4 bases from J, the gap between germline ends came to 13 bases. CDR3 size: 16 residues. CDR1 and CDR2 from the germline V gene are LNHNV and YYDKDF (reference sequence). The CDR3 loop reads CATSRDRDSGYNEQFF. In DNA form, the CDR3 reads TGTGCCACCAGCAGAGACCGGGACAGCGGGTACAATGAGCAGTTCTTC.

The genes are TRBV6-4 and TRBJ2-2, with TRBD2 identical over 12 bases. The CDR3 covers 15 residues. The V gene end was trimmed by 10 bases and the J gene end by 2 bases; junction bases not matched to a gene: 5. Germline V gene sequence: CDR1 MRHNA, CDR2 SNTAGT. For the CDR3, the DNA is TGTGCCACCAGACTAGCGGGGGATAACACCGGGGAGCTGTTTTTT. Residues: CATRLAGDNTGELFF.

The chain joins TRBV4-1 to TRBJ1-1, with 8 nucleotides matching TRBD1. V lost 3 bases and J lost 0; bases outside the gene matches: 12. The CDR3 is 18 amino acids. Looked up from germline, CDR1 is MGHRA and CDR2 is YSYEKL. CDR3 sequence: CASSHPTGAYAMNTEAFF. DNA of the CDR3: TGCGCCAGCAGCCACCCGACAGGGGCATACGCTATGAACACTGAAGCTTTCTTT.

About this clone itself: The sample has other DNA sequences that encode this CDR3 too. The rearrangement links TRBV5-1 to TRBJ2-1; perhaps TRBD1 as D (5 bases). CDR1 and CDR2 from the germline V gene are SGHRS and YFSETQ. The V and J ends lost 3 bases and 4 bases respectively, with 14 bases between them. The CDR3 has 15 residues. This CDR3 reads CASSSGQGPYNEQFF. For the CDR3, the DNA is TGCGCCAGCAGCTCCGGACAAGGTCCTTACAATGAGCAGTTCTTC.

The chain recombines TRBV7-8 with TRBJ1-6; tentative D call: TRBD1 (6 bases). V lost 0 bases and J lost 8, with 14 bases in between. Germline loops: CDR1 SGHVS, CDR2 FQNEAQ. The CDR3 consists of 16 residues. CDR3 sequence (DNA): TGTGCCAGCAGCTTAGCGCCACGGGGGGCTGATTCACCCCTCCACTTT. Protein product: CASSLAPRGADSPLHF.

The CDR3 loop is CASSSDLPPYETQYF. The CDR3 DNA sequence: TGTGCCAGCAGTTCCGACTTGCCCCCTTATGAGACCCAGTACTTC. This chain connects TRBV9 to TRBJ2-5; D unclear. This CDR3 has 15 residues. V gave up 5 bases and J gave up 5 bases, with 19 bases separating them. The germline V gene has CDR1 SGDLS and CDR2 YYNGEE.

V usage is TRBV27 and J usage is TRBJ1-3; 8 bases line up with TRBD1. The J segment lost 0 bases and the V segment lost 0 bases, leaving 4 bases of the junction unmatched. This CDR3 comprises 17 residues. CDR1 is MNHEY and CDR2 is SMNVEV in the germline V gene (reference sequence). CDR3 in amino acids: CASSLSYTGGSGNTIYF. In DNA, the CDR3 is TGTGCCAGCAGTTTATCCTACACAGGGGGCTCTGGAAACACCATATATTTT.

The chain has TRBV30 and TRBJ1-4; weak D call: TRBD1 (5 bases). Germline assignment: CDR1 GTSNPN and CDR2 SVGIG (reference sequence). CDR3 size: 16 residues. V gave up 4 bases and J gave up 2 bases, with 17 bases separating them. CDR3 sequence: CAWTRTSGGTNEKLFF. Written as DNA, the CDR3 is TGTGCCTGGACCCGTACTTCCGGGGGTACTAATGAAAAACTGTTTTTT.

V usage is TRBV7-3 and J usage is TRBJ2-5; D is ambiguous. Deletions cut 2 bases from V and 2 bases from J, with 12 bases between. The germline V gene encodes CDR1 SGHTA and CDR2 FQGTGA. The CDR3 has 15 residues. The DNA of the CDR3 is TGTGCCAGCAGCTTAGGCCCCACAGAACAAGAGACCCAGTACTTC. It specifies CASSLGPTEQETQYF.

This clone was found a few times. Here the CDR3 DNA reads TGTGCCAGCAGTCCCCAGACAGAAGATACGCAGTATTTT. Translated, it gives CASSPQTEDTQYF. This chain links TRBV12-3 or TRBV12-4 with TRBJ2-3, with D possibly matching TRBD1 (5 bases). The CDR3 length is 13 residues. V was cut by 5 bases and J by 5 bases, with 11 bases left in between.

The chain employs TRBV20-1 and TRBJ2-7, with D maybe TRBD2 (5 bases). Trimming took 3 bases from V and 6 from J, leaving 21 bases between them. This CDR3 contains 15 residues. In germline, CDR1 is DFQATT, CDR2 SNEGSKA (reference sequence). In DNA form, the CDR3 reads TGCAGTGCTAGTGCCTGGGCTAGCTTTCTTGGCGAGCAGTACTTC. It yields the protein CSASAWASFLGEQYF.

This chain links TRBV6-6 with TRBJ1-1; 9 nucleotides agree with TRBD1. V lost 2 bases to trimming and J lost 5 bases; unmatched junction nucleotides: 3. Germline-derived CDR1 and CDR2 are MNHNY and SVGAGI (reference sequence). The CDR3 spans 14 residues. This chain's CDR3 is CASSYGQGWTEAFF. The CDR3, as DNA: TGTGCCAGCAGTTACGGACAGGGGTGGACTGAAGCTTTCTTT.

The J gene is TRBJ2-3, the V gene TRBV19; the D is unclear. V lost 5 bases, J lost 3 bases, and 12 bases lay in between. Germline V CDR1 and CDR2: LNHDA, SQIVND (reference sequence). The CDR3 is 14 amino acids. DNA of the CDR3: TGTGCCAGTAGTGCCCTCCGGGTGACAGATACGCAGTATTTT. This sequence encodes CASSALRVTDTQYF.

The V gene is TRBV28, the J gene TRBJ1-2; weak D call: TRBD1 (6 bases). The CDR3 is 16 residues long. Trimming took off 6 bases at V and 4 bases at J, with 21 bases between the two ends. Germline V lookup: CDR1 MDHEN, CDR2 SYDVKM. The CDR3 spells CASRHRGGDIGYGYTF. For the CDR3, the DNA is TGTGCCAGCAGACATAGGGGGGGGGACATCGGCTATGGCTACACCTTC.

As to this clone: Distinct nucleotide sequences in the sample also encode this CDR3. The genes are TRBV15 and TRBJ2-5; D unresolved. Deletions cut 1 base from V and 5 bases from J, with 8 bases between. The CDR3 length is 13 residues. Germline V gene data show CDR1 as LNHNV and CDR2 as YYDKDF (reference sequence). CDR3 sequence: CATSRAGPETQYF. CDR3 nucleotide sequence: TGTGCCACCAGCAGAGCAGGTCCGGAGACCCAGTACTTC.

The chain employs TRBV5-4 and TRBJ2-7, with 11 bases identical to TRBD1. This CDR3 contains 14 residues. Trimming at V came to 4 bases and at J to 2 bases, leaving 2 bases not matched to a gene. Germline CDR1 reads SGHNT; CDR2 reads YYREEE (reference sequence). The CDR3 nucleotides are TGTGCCAGCAGCCCGGGACAGGGGGCCTACGAGCAGTACTTC. It yields the protein CASSPGQGAYEQYF.

This sequence joins TRBV2 and TRBJ2-2, with D perhaps TRBD2 (5 bases). The CDR3 runs to 15 residues. Looked up from germline, CDR1 is SNHLY and CDR2 is FYNNEI. The V gene lost 8 bases and the J gene lost 0 bases, with 13 bases spanning the gap. CDR3 residues: CASHRTRTNTGELFF. The CDR3 nucleotides are TGTGCCAGCCATCGGACTCGAACGAACACCGGGGAGCTGTTTTTT. Full variable domain (rest looked up from reference TRBV2 and TRBJ2-2): EPEVTQTPSHQVTQMGQEVILRCVPISNHLYFYWYRQILGQKVEFLVSFYNNEISEKSEIFDDQFSVERPDGSNFTLKIRSTKLEDSAMYFCASHRTRTNTGELFFGEGSRLTVL.

The sample holds many counts of this clone. CDR3 bases: TGTGCCAGCAGTAATGGGGACAGAAAAAGGTTAACGGGAGAGGTGGAGACCCAGTACTTC. Amino acid sequence: CASSNGDRKRLTGEVETQYF. V and J are TRBV6-2 or TRBV6-3 and TRBJ2-5; TRBD1 might be the D (7 bases). Trimming removed 5 bases from V and 5 bases from J, with 33 bases in between. CDR3 length: 20 residues. Germline V gene data show CDR1 as MNHEY and CDR2 as SVGEGT.

The chain employs TRBV30 and TRBJ2-5, with D tentatively TRBD1 (5 bases). Trimming stripped 8 bases from V and 2 bases from J, with 18 bases between. This CDR3 contains 14 residues. Germline V lookup: CDR1 GTSNPN, CDR2 SVGIG (reference sequence). The DNA of the CDR3 is TGTGCCACCAACAAGGGGAACGATCAAGAGACCCAGTACTTC. It translates to CATNKGNDQETQYF.

This chain uses TRBV5-4 with TRBJ1-4; 7 nucleotides agree with TRBD1. The CDR3 contains 15 residues. J was trimmed by 5 bases and V by 5 bases; bases with no gene match: 9. CDR1 and CDR2 from the germline V gene are SGHNT and YYREEE (reference sequence). The CDR3 region has the DNA TGTGCCAGCAGTTCGACAGGGAAGGAAAATGAAAAACTGTTTTTT. Translation: CASSSTGKENEKLFF.

The chain links TRBV5-6 to TRBJ2-7; perhaps TRBD2 as D (6 bases). V lost 1 base, J lost 0 bases, and 20 bases lay in between. Germline CDR1 SGHDT, CDR2 YYEEEE. The CDR3 contains 18 residues. The CDR3 DNA sequence: TGTGCCAGCAGCTTGCTCCCAATGGGACTGGGTAGCTCCTACGAGCAGTACTTC. Protein product: CASSLLPMGLGSSYEQYF.

V is TRBV9 and J is TRBJ2-3, with a tentative D call TRBD1 (5 bases). The germline V gene has CDR1 SGDLS and CDR2 YYNGEE. The CDR3 loop spans 15 amino acids. V was pared by 0 bases and J by 6 bases, with 14 bases between. CDR3 residues: CASSVGWGSGDTQYF. In DNA form, the CDR3 reads TGTGCCAGCAGCGTAGGGTGGGGTTCAGGGGATACGCAGTATTTT.

The chain is built from TRBV4-2 and TRBJ1-1; D is undetermined. Trimming took off 0 bases at V and 5 bases at J, with 13 bases between the two ends. Germline loops: CDR1 LGHNA, CDR2 YNFKEQ. The CDR3 is 15 amino acids. CDR3 region: CASSQDRRSSTEAFF. CDR3 nucleotides: TGTGCCAGCAGCCAAGATCGGAGGAGTTCAACTGAAGCTTTCTTT.

The chain links TRBV9 to TRBJ1-2, with D unclear. This CDR3 comprises 15 residues. From germline, CDR1 is SGDLS and CDR2 YYNGEE. Trimming left V 0 bases short and J 4 bases short, with 13 bases between. The CDR3 nucleotides are TGTGCCAGCAGCGTAGAGCCGGACTCCGGCTATGGCTACACCTTC. Translating it yields CASSVEPDSGYGYTF.

The chain couples TRBV25-1 to TRBJ1-3; no definite D call. From germline, CDR1 is MGHDK and CDR2 SYGVNS. V was cut by 5 bases and J by 4 bases, with 12 bases left in between. CDR3 size: 14 residues. The CDR3 protein is CASSLSGSGNTIYF. CDR3 DNA: TGTGCCAGCAGTCTTTCAGGCTCCGGAAACACCATATATTTT.

The chain joins TRBV7-8 to TRBJ2-7; TRBD1 matches 9 bases. The CDR3 is 18 residues long. V was pared by 7 bases and J by 4 bases, with 20 bases of the junction left unmatched. The germline CDR1 and CDR2 sequences are SGHVS and FQNEAQ. CDR3 sequence reads: CASIGEGTGSLIPYEQYF. CDR3 DNA sequence: TGTGCCAGCATCGGGGAGGGGACAGGGAGTTTGATCCCTTACGAGCAGTACTTC.

The V and J genes are TRBV27 and TRBJ2-7; 9 nucleotides line up with TRBD2. Per the germline V gene, CDR1 is MNHEY and CDR2 is SMNVEV (reference sequence). V shed 10 bases and J 0 bases; nucleotides not matched to a gene: 7. This CDR3 is built from 14 residues. DNA of the CDR3: TGTGCCACCCGCGGGGGGGGGAGCTCCTACGAGCAGTACTTC. This gives the protein CATRGGGSSYEQYF.

The rearrangement uses TRBV11-1 and TRBJ2-1; 14 bases line up with TRBD2. Germline V gives CDR1 SGHAT, CDR2 FQDESV (reference sequence). J gave up 7 bases and V 5 bases, and 7 bases lay outside the gene matches. The CDR3 contains 16 residues. Here the CDR3 DNA reads TGTGCCAGCAGCGCTGAGACTAGCGGGGGGGCGAATGAGCAGTTCTTC. Its protein product is CASSAETSGGANEQFF.

This chain links TRBV6-5 with TRBJ1-5; D remains ambiguous. The CDR3 is made up of 14 amino acids. V was pared by 5 bases and J by 3 bases, with 11 bases between. Germline CDR1 and CDR2: MNHEY and SVGAGI. The CDR3 coding sequence is TGTGCCAGCAGTACCCGGGAGCACAATCAGCCCCAGCATTTT. The encoded protein is CASSTREHNQPQHF.

V gene TRBV7-2 combines with J gene TRBJ1-1; TRBD1 aligns across 7 bases. The CDR3 contains 14 residues. In germline, CDR1 is SGHTA, CDR2 FQGNSA. V gave up 3 bases and J gave up 0 bases; unmatched junction bases: 1. Written as DNA, the CDR3 is TGTGCCAGCAGCTTGGGACAGTTGAACACTGAAGCTTTCTTT. Amino acid sequence: CASSLGQLNTEAFF. Complete variable domain (other parts from reference TRBV7-2 and TRBJ1-1): GAGVSQSPSNKVTEKGKDVELRCDPISGHTALYWYRQSLGQGLEFLIYFQGNSAPDKSGLPSDRFSAERTGGSVSTLTIQRTQQEDSAVYLCASSLGQLNTEAFFGQGTRLTVV.

The rearrangement joins TRBV29-1 to TRBJ2-7; D remains ambiguous. Germline CDR1 reads SQVTM; CDR2 reads ANQGSEA. The CDR3 is 13 amino acids. The V and J ends lost 4 bases and 0 bases respectively, with 10 bases between them. CDR3 nucleotide sequence: TGCAGCGTTGTTGTGAGCCTCTCCTACGAGCAGTACTTC. It translates to CSVVVSLSYEQYF.